What follows describes a single TCR beta chain. This sample was included in a study of blood T cell repertoires in COVID-19. Data came from immunoSEQ multiplex PCR; TCRdb stores just in-frame clones and leaves some out. The repertoire has 99,000 or so clones, roughly four fifths of them found once; the top ten carry about 4.8%. Sequences were obtained from peripheral blood. This TCR was recovered from a man in his 60s with acute or convalescent COVID-19.

As DNA, the CDR3 is TGCAGCGCCCGACCGGGGGGAGTTAACACTGAAGCTTTCTTT. This sequence encodes CSARPGGVNTEAFF. This chain joins TRBV29-1 and TRBJ1-1, with D possibly TRBD1 on 5 matching bases. The germline V and J ends were trimmed by 7 bases and 2 bases, with 17 bases remaining between them. The CDR3 sequence is 14 residues long. CDR1 and CDR2 from the germline V gene are SQVTM and ANQGSEA.